Listed here is a single TCR beta chain. The antigen remains unidentified. Noted time point: patch test 3, about 24 weeks after DPC sensitization. As to treatment: therapeutic diphenylcyclopropenone sensitization with weekly scalp DPC. Sample donors consisted of patients with alopecia, aged 18 to 70 years, who were suitable for DPC. Whole blood that had not been fractionated was the source of extracted total RNA. TCRdb processed the RACE reads anew with MiXCR; each CDR3 protein has one entry. The sample includes tens of thousands of distinct CDR3 sequences, roughly a tenth seen only once; the top ten take 16%. The sample is drawn from a study of human T cells and chemical hapten exposure. Broader study findings: While controls formed fewer of them, expanded TCRs formed significantly more large CDR3 similarity clusters.

Sample: whole blood, taken in connection with sensitization to the hapten diphenylcyclopropenone (DPC). This receptor was identified in a woman aged 35 to 49 with alopecia areata. Some clones in this sample may be carry-over from other donors' samples.

The CDR3 DNA is TGCGCCAGCAGCGTCATCAGCCCAACTAATGAAAAACTGTTTTTT. The encoded protein is CASSVISPTNEKLFF. The V call is TRBV5-1, the J call TRBJ1-4, with unresolved D. This CDR3 spans 15 amino acids. CDR1 SGHRS and CDR2 YFSETQ come from the germline V gene. V was trimmed by 4 bases and J by 0 bases, leaving 10 bases between them.